This TCR beta chain was recorded in a study of T cell responses to AZD1222 COVID-19 vaccine (dated by TCRdb to about 2021). With respect to the entire study: AZD1222 recipients whose second dose came at about 4 weeks and those whose second dose came at about 12 weeks were combined into one group, since spike-specific TCR depth and breadth did not differ between the two schedules. Trial participants were enrolled into age subgroups of 18-55, 56-69 and 70-plus years, which contained 148, 28 and 57 TCR-sequenced participants, respectively. TCR sequencing covered 230 to 250 trial participants: 200 to 220 given two doses of AZD1222 and 26 given two doses of MenACWY control vaccine. What the study reported, not specific to this receptor: No day 14 peak-response samples were available, so repertoires were characterized only after the peak T cell response. Only five or six AZD1222 recipients were SARS-CoV-2 seropositive at baseline, limiting conclusions about previously exposed vaccinees. The vaccine-associated CD4 TCRs covered the entire spike protein, and the dominant responses fell in regions 160-218 and 743-854. After two AZD1222 doses, both the breadth and the depth of spike-specific TCRs were significantly higher than at day 0 and than in MenACWY recipients. Reportedly, close to half of the unique spike-specific TCRs recognized epitopes lying outside the regions that are mutated in the B.1.351 and B.1.1.7 variants. In the small 56-69-year group, the increase in depth fell short of significance, most likely because of low power. Participants were mostly white British and included more females than males, and it was suggested by the authors that clonal diversity may have been underestimated.

Taken with the paper, the label for time point translates to: baseline before first vaccination. Vaccinee samples came from UK trials COV001 and COV002, including a single-blind randomized controlled phase 2/3 trial of AZD1222 (ChAdOx1 nCoV-19) in healthy adults. For TCRbeta chain sequencing, PBMC samples from trial participants were taken at day 0 and at day 28 after the second dose. Regarding this clone: No antigen is known for it. Base qualities are not provided; no much larger clone lies one nucleotide away.

The CDR3 regions of human TCRbeta chains were subjected to immunosequencing. The published analysis was carried out like this. Repertoire TCRs were checked for matches against a reference library of SARS-CoV-2-specific TCRs that had been generated using the MIRA antigen-specificity platform. Breadth meant the fraction of unique TCRs that were SARS-CoV-2-associated, whereas depth meant the fraction of total T cells that were SARS-CoV-2-associated. Using the MIRA data, each spike-specific TCR was assigned both to the spike region to which the TCR was reactive and to a CD4 or CD8 class. Log10-transformed breadth and depth values were compared by one-way ANOVA with Sidak's multiple comparisons tests. TCRdb stores this immuneACCESS table with in-frame sequences only. Part of the clones is absent; in the studies checked, under half of the shortfall reflects unresolved V genes, and no reason is known for the rest. V, J and clone size are those of that table, while D and trimming were read from the DNA. The sample profile shows roughly 99,000 clones; 87% of them were found once. The ten largest clones represent 3.5% to 5% of the sample.

The germline V gene supplies CDR1 MRHNA and CDR2 SNTAGT. From cysteine to phenylalanine, the CDR3 is 11 amino acids long. Only the CDR3 part of the read is kept: 33 bases, read in frame from the first base. V and J lose 0 bases and 14 bases, and a span of 10 bases separates them. Sequencing was performed on peripheral blood, taken on day 0 of AZD1222 vaccination. This receptor was identified in an adult in good health. The chain is made from TRBV6-4 and TRBJ1-1, with the D gene call left open. The CDR3 loop reads CASSDSGMAFF. The sequenced DNA is TGTGCCAGCAGTGACTCCGGGATGGCCTTCTTT.